This is a list of T cell receptor beta chains from one sample in a study of cytomegalovirus exposure and HLA in healthy donors. The protocol was immunoSEQ multiplex PCR, while the TCRdb copy is restricted to in-frame clones and leaves out a portion. The table shows 110,000 to 150,000 clones, with roughly four fifths occurring only once. The sequencing input was PBMCs. The receptors originated from a young man in good health and CMV-seropositive. Both conserved end residues are part of each CDR3. The order of the fields is CDR3 DNA, CDR3 protein, D gene, clone size, J gene, V gene. A D gene is named only where the DNA matches it firmly. Clone size is shown for a subset of rows, as once, few, many or a class of expanded clone.

TGTGCCAGAAGACAGGGGGTCTCCTATGGCTACACCTTC CARRQGVSYGYTF TRBD1 few TRBJ1-2 TRBV28
TGTGCCAGCAGCCTACCAGGTCAGGGGGCGAAAACTAACTATGGCTACACCTTC CASSLPGQGAKTNYGYTF TRBD1 - TRBJ1-2 TRBV4-2
TGCAGCGTTGGGACAGGGGTTGTCTCAGGGCAGTACTTC CSVGTGVVSGQYF TRBD1 - TRBJ2-7 TRBV29-1
TGCGCCAGCAGCTTCAATCGCCGACAGGGTGCCTACGAGCAGTACTTC CASSFNRRQGAYEQYF TRBD1 - TRBJ2-7 TRBV5-1
TGTGCCAGCAGTTACTCACGGACAGGGAGCCTCCACGAAGCTTTCTTT CASSYSRTGSLHEAFF TRBD1 - TRBJ1-1 TRBV6-5
TGTGCCAGCGGGAGAGTCACAGATACGCAGTATTTT CASGRVTDTQYF - once TRBJ2-3 TRBV6-4
TGCGCCAGCAGCCTGAACAGAGGGAATGAGCAGTTCTTC CASSLNRGNEQFF - - TRBJ2-1 TRBV5-1
TGTGCCAGCAGCTGGGGAAGGGGGACAGATGAAGCTTTCTTT CASSWGRGTDEAFF TRBD1 - TRBJ1-1 TRBV5-4
TGTGCCAGCAGGGTCCCCAGTAGCACAGATACGCAGTATTTT CASRVPSSTDTQYF - - TRBJ2-3 TRBV2
TGTGCCAGCAGCGCTTGGGACAGATTATACTATGGCTACACCTTC CASSAWDRLYYGYTF TRBD1 - TRBJ1-2 TRBV5-6
TGTGCCAGCAGCCAAGCGGGAGTCCCCCACGAGCAGTACTTC CASSQAGVPHEQYF - once TRBJ2-7 TRBV4-2
TGCGCCAGCAGCCCGCAACAGGGAGGGGCGGAAGGCTACACCTTC CASSPQQGGAEGYTF - - TRBJ1-2 TRBV5-1
TGTGCCAGCTGGACAGGGTGGGGCACTGAAGCTTTCTTT CASWTGWGTEAFF TRBD1 - TRBJ1-1 TRBV19
TGTGCCAGCAGTGAGGGGAACAGGGCGCTTAATGAAAAACTGTTTTTT CASSEGNRALNEKLFF - - TRBJ1-4 TRBV6-1
TGCAGCGTTGAAGAAACTAGCGGGGGAAGGGACGAGCAGTACTTC CSVEETSGGRDEQYF TRBD2 once TRBJ2-7 TRBV29-1
TGTGCCAGCAGCTTGCAGGCAGGGAGGAAGGATGAGCAGTTCTTC CASSLQAGRKDEQFF - - TRBJ2-1 TRBV5-4
TGCGCCAGCAGCTCGCAGGACACCGGGGAGCTGTTTTTT CASSSQDTGELFF - - TRBJ2-2 TRBV5-1
TGCAGTGCTAGAGGTACCTACGAGCAGTACTTC CSARGTYEQYF - once TRBJ2-7 TRBV20-1
TGCGCCAGCAGCCAAGGAGGGTTTCTAGCGGAGATAGCCAAAAACATTCAGTACTTC CASSQGGFLAEIAKNIQYF TRBD2 - TRBJ2-4 TRBV4-1
TGTGCCAGCAGCCCCTGGACAGGGGCCCTCCAAGAGACCCAGTACTTC CASSPWTGALQETQYF TRBD1 few TRBJ2-5 TRBV11-1
TGTGCCAGCAGTTTATCCTACGGACAGTTCTATGGCTACACCTTC CASSLSYGQFYGYTF - - TRBJ1-2 TRBV27
TGTGCCAGCAGCGGAACAGGAGATGCTAACTATGGCTACACCTTC CASSGTGDANYGYTF - - TRBJ1-2 TRBV5-4
TGTGCCAGCAGCTGGGGGGCGGGAGGGCGTCCAGATACGCAGTATTTT CASSWGAGGRPDTQYF TRBD2 - TRBJ2-3 TRBV5-6
TGTGCCAGCAGATTCCTCAGGGGTAGGACCGGGGAGCTGTTTTTT CASRFLRGRTGELFF - - TRBJ2-2 TRBV7-9
TGCGCCAGCAGTGGGGGGGCAGGGGGCGTCACTGAAGCTTTCTTT CASSGGAGGVTEAFF TRBD1 - TRBJ1-1 TRBV10-2
TGCGCCAGCAGCCAAGATAGGGGAATAGCGGGAGGGTTCCAAGAGACCCAGTACTTC CASSQDRGIAGGFQETQYF TRBD2 - TRBJ2-5 TRBV4-1
TGTGCCAGCAGCCAACAGGGCACAGATACGCAGTATTTT CASSQQGTDTQYF - - TRBJ2-3 TRBV7-9
TGTGCCAGCAGCGTACTTGCGGGGACAGGGAAAGATACGCAGTATTTT CASSVLAGTGKDTQYF TRBD1 - TRBJ2-3 TRBV9
TGTGCCAGCTCACCGGCAGACAACACGCAGTATTTT CASSPADNTQYF - - TRBJ2-3 TRBV18
TGCACCAGCAGCCAAGGGGGGCTAGCGGGAGATCTTGAGCAGTTCTTC CTSSQGGLAGDLEQFF - - TRBJ2-1 TRBV1
TGTGCCAGTAGCTGGGACAGGGGGACCGTTAACTATGGCTACACCTTC CASSWDRGTVNYGYTF TRBD1 once TRBJ1-2 TRBV5-8
TGTGCCAGCAGCCCCTTCCGGGGGGGGGAGAGGGGCACCGGGGAGCTGTTTTTT CASSPFRGGERGTGELFF TRBD2 - TRBJ2-2 TRBV7-2
TGTGCCAGCAGTTACCAAGGGACGGGGGATCAGCCCCAGCATTTT CASSYQGTGDQPQHF - - TRBJ1-5 TRBV27
TGCAGCGCCCGACAGGGGCAGGCCACTGAAGCTTTCTTT CSARQGQATEAFF TRBD1 - TRBJ1-1 TRBV29-1
TGTGCCAGCAGAAAAACTGGACAGGGGTTGGGGATAGACGCTGAAGCTTTCTTT CASRKTGQGLGIDAEAFF TRBD1 - TRBJ1-1 TRBV2
TGTGCCAGCAGCCCGGGACAACTCGAGCAGTACTTC CASSPGQLEQYF - - TRBJ2-7 TRBV7-3
TGTGCCAGCAGCGTAGATTCTAGCTCGGCTTACGAGCAGTACTTC CASSVDSSSAYEQYF - - TRBJ2-7 TRBV9
TGTGCCAGCAGCTTGGGGGGGAGGGATGAGCAGTTCTTC CASSLGGRDEQFF TRBD2 - TRBJ2-1 TRBV5-4
TGTGCCAGCAGCTCCGTCCTTGGAGGGGTCGAGCAGTACTTC CASSSVLGGVEQYF - - TRBJ2-7 TRBV5-6
TGTGCCAGCAGCCAGACAGGGGAGACCCAGTACTTC CASSQTGETQYF TRBD1 few TRBJ2-5 TRBV9
TGTGCCTGGACGGACTCCCTGAACACCGGGGAGCTGTTTTTT CAWTDSLNTGELFF - - TRBJ2-2 TRBV30
TGTGCCAGCAGCCCTCGGACAGGGGGATTGACCGGGGAGCTGTTTTTT CASSPRTGGLTGELFF TRBD1 - TRBJ2-2 TRBV7-3